The clone carrying this T cell receptor beta chain was recorded at least ten times. Its specificity is not known. CDR3 length: 12 amino acids. V lost 2 bases and J lost 4, with 6 bases in between. The data stem from a study of T-cell reconstitution after alpha-beta-depleted transplantation in children. Regarding the study as a whole: Alpha-beta T cells present about two months after transplant were reported to originate from several hundred expanded graft clones. Newly produced T cells mostly accounted for T-cell counts and diversity one year post-transplant.

Molecular barcoding with unique molecular identifiers was used for the TCRbeta library. TCRdb reprocessed the PCR reads via MiXCR and lists one record per CDR3 protein. The sample carries 200,000 to 300,000 distinct CDR3 sequences, around 25% recorded once. The specimen comprised PBMCs, mostly from graft donor cells, sampled 360 days after TCRalphabeta/CD19-depleted stem cell transplant. This sequence joins TRBV12-3 or TRBV12-4 and TRBJ2-7; no reliable D call. This TCR was recovered from a female patient aged 2-9 years who had a stem cell transplant for congenital amegakaryocytic thrombocytopenia, so the T cells may come from the graft donor. The CDR3 protein is CASSLMGYEQYF. CDR3 bases: TGTGCCAGCAGTTTAATGGGTTACGAGCAGTACTTC.